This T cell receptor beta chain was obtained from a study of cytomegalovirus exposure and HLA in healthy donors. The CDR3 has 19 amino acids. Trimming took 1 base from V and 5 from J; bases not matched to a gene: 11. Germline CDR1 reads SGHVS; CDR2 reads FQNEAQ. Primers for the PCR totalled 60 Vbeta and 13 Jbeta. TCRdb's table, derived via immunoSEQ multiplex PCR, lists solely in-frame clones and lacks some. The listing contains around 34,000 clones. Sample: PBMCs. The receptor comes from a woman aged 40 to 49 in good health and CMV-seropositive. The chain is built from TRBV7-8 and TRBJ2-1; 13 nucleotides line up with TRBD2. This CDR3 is CASSLVLGTSGRVNNEQFF. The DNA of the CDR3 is TGTGCCAGCAGCTTAGTTTTGGGAACTAGCGGGAGGGTTAACAATGAGCAGTTCTTC.